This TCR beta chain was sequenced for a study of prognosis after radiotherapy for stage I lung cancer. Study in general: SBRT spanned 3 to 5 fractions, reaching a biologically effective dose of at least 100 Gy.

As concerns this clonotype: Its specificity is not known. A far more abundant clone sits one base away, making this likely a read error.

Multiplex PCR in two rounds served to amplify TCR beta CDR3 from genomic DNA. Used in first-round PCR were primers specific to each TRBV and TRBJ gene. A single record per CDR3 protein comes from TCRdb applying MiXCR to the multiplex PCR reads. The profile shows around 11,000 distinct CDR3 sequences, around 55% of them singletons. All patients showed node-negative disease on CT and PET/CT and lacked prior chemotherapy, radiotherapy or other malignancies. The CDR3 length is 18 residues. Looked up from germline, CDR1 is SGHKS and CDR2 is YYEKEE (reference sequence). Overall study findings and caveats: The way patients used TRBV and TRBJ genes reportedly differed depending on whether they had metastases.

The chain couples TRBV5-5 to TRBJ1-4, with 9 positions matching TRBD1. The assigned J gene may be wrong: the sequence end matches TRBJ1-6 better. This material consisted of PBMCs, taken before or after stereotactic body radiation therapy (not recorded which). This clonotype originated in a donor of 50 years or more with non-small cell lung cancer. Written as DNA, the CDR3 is TGTGCCAGCAGCCGCGGGACAGGGTCTAGGTCCTATAATTCACTCCTCCACTTT. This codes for CASSRGTGSRSYNSLLHF.